Listed here are 26 T cell receptor beta chains from one sample, sequenced in a study of beta chain features in type 1 diabetes. Antigen specificity for these receptors is unknown. The entirety of the isolated RNA underwent reverse transcription, so expressed TCRB transcripts were sequenced. The protocol was immunoSEQ multiplex PCR, while the TCRdb copy is restricted to in-frame clones and leaves out a portion. The repertoire holds about 660,000 clones, around 15% seen once, with nearly 0.04% in the top ten. Points from the study as a whole: People with Type 1 diabetes carried modestly yet significantly shorter TCRB CDR3s in all four CD4+ subsets.

The sequenced sample consisted of naive CD4+ T cells from blood. Receptors originate from a young man with type 1 diabetes.

CDR3 loop: CASSVGRGAYSPLHF. The CDR3, as DNA: TGTGCCAGCAGCGTAGGTAGGGGAGCCTATTCACCCCTCCACTTT. This chain links TRBV9 with TRBJ1-6; the D gene is possibly TRBD1 (5 bases). V lost 0 bases, J lost 8 bases, and 12 bases lay in between. This CDR3 region has 15 residues. The V gene's germline CDR1 is SGDLS and CDR2 YYNGEE.

V is TRBV2 and J is TRBJ2-1; D might be TRBD2 (5 bases). The ends were cut back, 8 bases at V and 2 bases at J, with 13 bases in the middle. The CDR3 sequence is 14 residues long. Per the germline V gene, CDR1 is SNHLY and CDR2 is FYNNEI. The CDR3 protein is CASVRTRAYNEQFF. DNA of the CDR3: TGTGCCAGCGTGAGGACTCGGGCCTACAATGAGCAGTTCTTC.

This clone has a count of ten or more. Other DNA sequences in the same sample also yield this CDR3. The rearrangement links TRBV7-2 to TRBJ2-3; D call uncertain. V was trimmed by 5 bases and J by 2 bases, leaving 5 bases between them. CDR3 length: 12 residues. Germline CDR1 is SGHTA and CDR2 is FQGNSA. The CDR3 nucleotides read TGTGCCAGCAGCCCGGACACAGATACGCAGTATTTT. Amino acids: CASSPDTDTQYF.

This chain connects TRBV2 to TRBJ2-1; D ambiguous. CDR1 SNHLY and CDR2 FYNNEI come from the germline V gene. The CDR3 extends over 14 amino acids. The V and J ends lost 1 base and 6 bases respectively, with 10 bases between them. CDR3 in DNA: TGTGCCAGCAGTGAAGTTAGGACGACCAATGAGCAGTTCTTC. It translates to CASSEVRTTNEQFF.

This rearrangement joins TRBV27 to TRBJ1-4, with D tentatively TRBD1 (5 bases). Trimming took off 4 bases at V and 8 bases at J, with 11 bases between the two ends. The CDR3 runs to 13 residues. Germline CDR1 reads MNHEY; CDR2 reads SMNVEV (reference sequence). The CDR3 here is CASSSRQKEKLFF. As DNA, the CDR3 is TGTGCCAGCAGTTCCCGACAGAAGGAAAAACTGTTTTTT.

The chain links TRBV4-1 to TRBJ1-2; D gene unclear. CDR3 length: 16 amino acids. Trimming shortened V by 0 bases and J by 0 bases, and 11 bases separated the two germline ends. Germline V gene data show CDR1 as MGHRA and CDR2 as YSYEKL. CDR3: CASSQEPGSANYGYTF. The CDR3 nucleotides are TGCGCCAGCAGCCAAGAGCCCGGGTCTGCTAACTATGGCTACACCTTC.

The chain is built from TRBV7-2 and TRBJ1-2, with a tentative D call TRBD1 (6 bases). This CDR3 contains 13 residues. Germline-derived CDR1 and CDR2 are SGHTA and FQGNSA. Between the trimmed V and J ends, which lost 0 bases and 7 bases, there was a span of 9 bases. In DNA form, the CDR3 reads TGTGCCAGCAGCTTAGCGCAACAGGGTGGCTACACCTTC. It translates to CASSLAQQGGYTF.

In its sample, this clone was seen a few times. The rearrangement uses TRBV10-3 and TRBJ1-1; D is uncertain. Germline V gene data show CDR1 as ENHRY and CDR2 as SYGVKD. The V gene lost 3 bases and the J gene lost 3 bases, with 8 bases spanning the gap. The CDR3 is 13 residues long. The CDR3 sequence: CAISDSVDTEAFF. The CDR3, as DNA: TGTGCCATCAGTGATAGCGTGGACACTGAAGCTTTCTTT.

This clone was detected only a few times. This chain links TRBV6-5 with TRBJ2-5; the D gene is possibly TRBD2 (5 bases). Per the germline V gene, CDR1 is MNHEY and CDR2 is SVGAGI. With 2 bases removed from V and 5 bases from J, the gap between germline ends came to 6 bases. The CDR3 length is 12 residues. CDR3 loop: CASSYPGETQYF. The CDR3, as DNA: TGTGCCAGCAGTTACCCGGGGGAGACCCAGTACTTC.

This clone has at least ten counts. The chain carries TRBV5-8 and TRBJ2-2; D is ambiguous. V lost 3 bases to trimming and J lost 0 bases, with 6 bases between them. The CDR3 is 14 residues long. CDR1 SGHTS and CDR2 YDEGEE come from the germline V gene. CDR3 amino acids: CASSSGPNTGELFF. The CDR3 DNA sequence: TGTGCCAGCAGCTCAGGACCGAACACCGGGGAGCTGTTTTTT.

This clone was detected a few times. The V gene is TRBV7-9, the J gene TRBJ2-7; D ambiguous. Germline V gene data show CDR1 as SEHNR and CDR2 as FQNEAQ (reference sequence). The CDR3 consists of 11 residues. Trimming removed 5 bases at V and 3 bases at J, with 5 bases between. The CDR3 region is CASSPNYEQYF. Written as DNA, the CDR3 is TGTGCCAGCAGCCCGAACTACGAGCAGTACTTC.

In this sample, this clone turned up a few times. The gene calls are TRBV4-2 and TRBJ1-4; D remains unclear. The CDR3 sequence is 15 residues long. The ends were cut back, 0 bases at V and 7 bases at J, with 12 bases in the middle. Germline V CDR1 and CDR2: LGHNA, YNFKEQ. The CDR3, as DNA: TGTGCCAGCAGCCAAGATGAGATCCGGGGTGAAAAACTGTTTTTT. This codes for CASSQDEIRGEKLFF.

This clone has more than one count but fewer than ten. J is TRBJ2-1 and V is TRBV19; 8 bases are shared with TRBD1. The length of the CDR3 is 15 residues. Germline CDR1 reads LNHDA; CDR2 reads SQIVND (reference sequence). The V and J ends lost 6 bases and 0 bases, in that order; junction bases with no gene match: 4. The CDR3 loop is CASRDRAISYNEQFF. The CDR3 DNA reads TGTGCCAGTAGGGACAGGGCGATCTCCTACAATGAGCAGTTCTTC.

To note about this clone: Other nucleotide sequences in the sample specify the same CDR3. V and J are TRBV5-4 and TRBJ2-2; 9 nucleotides agree with TRBD1. This CDR3 comprises 16 residues. V trimming: 3 bases; J trimming: 1 base; junction bases outside the gene matches: 4. CDR1 and CDR2 from the germline V gene are SGHNT and YYREEE (reference sequence). The CDR3, as DNA: TGTGCCAGCAGCTCTCCGGGACAGGGGAACACCGGGGAGCTGTTTTTT. It codes for CASSSPGQGNTGELFF.

The V gene is TRBV5-1, the J gene TRBJ2-7, with D perhaps matching TRBD1 (6 bases). V was shortened by 4 bases and J by 0 bases, with 17 bases between the two germline ends. There are 16 residues in the CDR3. Germline-derived CDR1 and CDR2 are SGHRS and YFSETQ. The CDR3 reads CASSQAEQGPSYEQYF. CDR3 DNA: TGCGCCAGCAGCCAGGCAGAGCAGGGGCCCTCCTACGAGCAGTACTTC.

The gene calls are TRBV2 and TRBJ1-2, with no clear D. Per the germline V gene, CDR1 is SNHLY and CDR2 is FYNNEI. Trimming took 10 bases from V and 7 from J, leaving 16 bases between them. The CDR3 covers 12 residues. The CDR3 DNA reads TGTGCCACCCGGGGTTTTAAGGCTGGCTACACCTTC. As protein: CATRGFKAGYTF. The full variable domain, completed using reference TRBV2 and TRBJ1-2, is EPEVTQTPSHQVTQMGQEVILRCVPISNHLYFYWYRQILGQKVEFLVSFYNNEISEKSEIFDDQFSVERPDGSNFTLKIRSTKLEDSAMYFCATRGFKAGYTFGSGTRLTVV.

The rearrangement uses TRBV2 and TRBJ2-5, with 10 nucleotides matching TRBD1. The trim removed 5 bases at V and 5 bases at J, leaving 8 bases unmatched. Germline-derived CDR1 and CDR2 are SNHLY and FYNNEI. This CDR3 has 15 amino acids. DNA for the CDR3: TGTGCCAGCAGTAGCGGACAGGGGGTTGTGGAGACCCAGTACTTC. This translates into CASSSGQGVVETQYF.

This clone came up a few times. The chain employs TRBV13 and TRBJ2-3; 10 nucleotides match TRBD2. This CDR3 is 15 amino acids long. V lost 4 bases, J lost 1 base, and 2 bases stayed unmatched. Germline loops: CDR1 PRHDT, CDR2 FYEKMQ (reference sequence). DNA of the CDR3: TGTGCCAGCAGCTACCTAGCGGGGGGCACAGATACGCAGTATTTT. Its protein product is CASSYLAGGTDTQYF.

This sequence joins TRBV2 and TRBJ1-5; no clear D. Germline lookup yields CDR1 SNHLY and CDR2 FYNNEI. CDR3 size: 14 residues. With 6 bases removed from V and 7 bases from J, the gap between germline ends came to 16 bases. CDR3 bases: TGTGCCAGCAGCGCGGGCCTCTTGTCCCAGCCCCAGCATTTT. It translates to CASSAGLLSQPQHF.

There are a few counts of this clone. The rearrangement joins TRBV13 to TRBJ2-7; TRBD2 matches 11 bases. There are 16 residues in the CDR3. The J segment lost 2 bases and the V segment lost 7 bases, leaving 10 bases of the junction unmatched. The germline gives CDR1 PRHDT, CDR2 FYEKMQ (reference sequence). CDR3 loop: CASKTGLAGGPYEQYF. CDR3 coding DNA: TGTGCCAGCAAGACCGGGCTAGCGGGAGGTCCCTACGAGCAGTACTTC.

This clone was seen only a few times. This chain uses TRBV2 with TRBJ2-3; 7 bases agree with TRBD2. Per germline, CDR1 SNHLY and CDR2 FYNNEI. V shed 5 bases, J shed 2 bases, and the junction held 13 bases outside the gene matches. There are 17 residues in the CDR3. This CDR3 reads CASSPRAEAGVTDTQYF. As DNA, the CDR3 is TGTGCCAGCAGTCCTCGGGCCGAGGCGGGGGTCACAGATACGCAGTATTTT.

This rearrangement joins TRBV7-2 to TRBJ2-2; no clear D gene. The V end lost 2 bases, the J end lost 0 bases, and 13 bases lay between the germline ends. CDR3 length equals 17 residues. Germline V CDR1 and CDR2: SGHTA, FQGNSA. CDR3 residues: CASSLSPPQANTGELFF. The CDR3 coding sequence is TGTGCCAGCAGCTTAAGTCCCCCCCAGGCGAACACCGGGGAGCTGTTTTTT. Based on the CDR3 plus reference TRBV7-2 and TRBJ2-2, the full variable domain is GAGVSQSPSNKVTEKGKDVELRCDPISGHTALYWYRQSLGQGLEFLIYFQGNSAPDKSGLPSDRFSAERTGGSVSTLTIQRTQQEDSAVYLCASSLSPPQANTGELFFGEGSRLTVL.

This clone was counted a few times. This chain joins TRBV13 and TRBJ2-2, with D perhaps TRBD2 (5 bases). This CDR3 is built from 16 residues. CDR1 is PRHDT, CDR2 FYEKMQ, per germline (reference sequence). Trimming removed 3 bases at V and 1 base at J, with 12 bases between. CDR3 protein: CASSFRRTLNTGELFF. For the CDR3, the DNA is TGTGCCAGCAGCTTTAGACGGACTTTGAACACCGGGGAGCTGTTTTTT. Looking up the rest from reference TRBV13 and TRBJ2-2 gives the full variable domain: AAGVIQSPRHLIKEKRETATLKCYPIPRHDTVYWYQQGPGQDPQFLISFYEKMQSDKGSIPDRFSAQQFSDYHSELNMSSLELGDSALYFCASSFRRTLNTGELFFGEGSRLTVL.

This chain connects TRBV25-1 to TRBJ1-5; 8 bases fit TRBD1. The germline gives CDR1 MGHDK, CDR2 SYGVNS. V gave up 3 bases and J gave up 5 bases; unmatched junction bases: 6. The CDR3 loop spans 15 amino acids. The CDR3 region has the DNA TGTGCCAGCAGTGATGGACAGGGAGGATATCAGCCCCAGCATTTT. Translating gives CASSDGQGGYQPQHF.

The chain has TRBV19 and TRBJ2-1; a possible D gene is TRBD2 (6 bases). The CDR3 extends over 14 amino acids. Germline V CDR1 and CDR2: LNHDA, SQIVND (reference sequence). V was clipped by 11 bases and J by 5 bases, with 19 bases between them. The CDR3 here is CAAGSLRGNNEQFF. The CDR3 bases are TGTGCCGCCGGCTCCCTGCGGGGCAACAATGAGCAGTTCTTC.

This clone was found a few times. The chain recombines TRBV9 with TRBJ2-1; tentative D call: TRBD1 (5 bases). Trimming pared 0 bases from V and 2 bases from J, leaving 18 bases between. Per the germline V gene, CDR1 is SGDLS and CDR2 is YYNGEE. CDR3 length: 18 residues. The CDR3 sequence is CASSVDGPGRVPYNEQFF. The DNA of the CDR3 is TGTGCCAGCAGCGTAGACGGGCCGGGCAGGGTCCCCTACAATGAGCAGTTCTTC.